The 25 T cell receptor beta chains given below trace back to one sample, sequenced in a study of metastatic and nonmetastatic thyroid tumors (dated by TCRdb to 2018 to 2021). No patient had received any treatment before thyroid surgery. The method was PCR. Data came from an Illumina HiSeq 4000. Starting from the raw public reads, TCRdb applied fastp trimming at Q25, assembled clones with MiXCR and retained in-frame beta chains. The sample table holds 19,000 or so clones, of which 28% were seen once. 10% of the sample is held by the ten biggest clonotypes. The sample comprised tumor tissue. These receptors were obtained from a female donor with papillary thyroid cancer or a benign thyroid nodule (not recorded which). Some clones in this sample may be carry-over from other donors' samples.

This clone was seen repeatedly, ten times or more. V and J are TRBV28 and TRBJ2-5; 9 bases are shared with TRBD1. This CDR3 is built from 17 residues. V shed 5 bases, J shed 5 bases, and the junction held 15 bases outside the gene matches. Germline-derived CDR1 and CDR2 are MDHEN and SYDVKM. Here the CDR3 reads CASSPHPYRGLGETQYF. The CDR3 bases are TGTGCCAGCAGTCCTCACCCTTACAGGGGGCTGGGGGAGACCCAGTACTTC.

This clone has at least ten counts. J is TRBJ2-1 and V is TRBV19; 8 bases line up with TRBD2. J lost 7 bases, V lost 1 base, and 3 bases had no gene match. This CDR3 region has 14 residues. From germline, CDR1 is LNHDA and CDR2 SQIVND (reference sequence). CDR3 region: CASSIAGGPNEQFF. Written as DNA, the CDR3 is TGTGCCAGTAGTATAGCGGGAGGGCCGAATGAGCAGTTCTTC.

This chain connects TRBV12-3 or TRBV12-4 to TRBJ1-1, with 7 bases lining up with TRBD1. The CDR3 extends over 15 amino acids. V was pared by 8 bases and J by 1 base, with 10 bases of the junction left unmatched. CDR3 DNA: TGTGCCAGCGGGGACAGTTTACTTGGGAACACTGAAGCTTTCTTT. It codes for CASGDSLLGNTEAFF.

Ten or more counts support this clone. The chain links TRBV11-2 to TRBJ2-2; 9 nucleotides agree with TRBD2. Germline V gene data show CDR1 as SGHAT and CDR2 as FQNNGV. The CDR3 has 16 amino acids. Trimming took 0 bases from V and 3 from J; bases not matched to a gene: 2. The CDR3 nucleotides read TGTGCCAGCAGCTTAGAAGGGACTAGCTACACCGGGGAGCTGTTTTTT. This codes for CASSLEGTSYTGELFF.

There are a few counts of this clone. This CDR3 is CASRPTGWSQPQHF. The CDR3 bases are TGTGCCAGCAGACCGACAGGGTGGAGTCAGCCCCAGCATTTT. The gene calls are TRBV6-1 and TRBJ1-5; 7 nucleotides agree with TRBD1. Germline V lookup: CDR1 MNHNS, CDR2 SASEGT. The length of the CDR3 is 14 residues. The V segment lost 6 bases and the J segment 6 bases; nucleotides outside the gene matches: 8.

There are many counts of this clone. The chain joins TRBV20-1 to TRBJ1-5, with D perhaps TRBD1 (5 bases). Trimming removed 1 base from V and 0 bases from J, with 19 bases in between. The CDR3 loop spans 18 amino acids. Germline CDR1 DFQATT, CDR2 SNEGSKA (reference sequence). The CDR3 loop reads CSARVLGTGGFSNQPQHF. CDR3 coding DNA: TGCAGTGCTAGAGTTCTTGGGACCGGGGGGTTTAGCAATCAGCCCCAGCATTTT.

The CDR3 nucleotides read TGTGCCAGCAGCTCAGCTGTACTCGGCTACGAGCAGTACTTC. Protein product: CASSSAVLGYEQYF. The rearrangement joins TRBV11-2 to TRBJ2-7; unclear D gene. Trimming removed 4 bases from V and 3 bases from J, with 13 bases in between. The CDR3 runs to 14 residues. Germline loops: CDR1 SGHAT, CDR2 FQNNGV.

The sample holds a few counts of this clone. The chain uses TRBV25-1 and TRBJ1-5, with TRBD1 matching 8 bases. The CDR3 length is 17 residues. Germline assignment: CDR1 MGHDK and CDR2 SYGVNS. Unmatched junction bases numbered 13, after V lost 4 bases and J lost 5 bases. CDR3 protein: CASSGLDRERVDQPQHF. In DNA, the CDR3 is TGTGCCAGCAGTGGGTTGGACAGGGAGAGAGTGGATCAGCCCCAGCATTTT.

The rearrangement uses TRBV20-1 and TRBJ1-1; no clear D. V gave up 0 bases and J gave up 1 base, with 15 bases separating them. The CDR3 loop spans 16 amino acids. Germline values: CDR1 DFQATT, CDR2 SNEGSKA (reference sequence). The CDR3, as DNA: TGCAGTGCTAGAGATCAACGGGCGCCGGGGAACACTGAAGCTTTCTTT. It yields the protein CSARDQRAPGNTEAFF.

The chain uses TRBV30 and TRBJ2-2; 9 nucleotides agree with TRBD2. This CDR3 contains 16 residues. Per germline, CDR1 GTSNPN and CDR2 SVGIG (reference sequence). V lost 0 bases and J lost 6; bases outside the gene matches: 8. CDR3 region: CAWSVLAGGPAGELFF. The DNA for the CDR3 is TGTGCCTGGAGTGTACTGGCGGGAGGGCCCGCCGGGGAGCTGTTTTTT. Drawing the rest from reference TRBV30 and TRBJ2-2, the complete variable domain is SQTIHQWPATLVQPVGSPLSLECTVEGTSNPNLYWYRQAAGRGLQLLFYSVGIGQISSEVPQNLSASRPQDRQFILSSKKLLLSDSGFYLCAWSVLAGGPAGELFFGEGSRLTVL.

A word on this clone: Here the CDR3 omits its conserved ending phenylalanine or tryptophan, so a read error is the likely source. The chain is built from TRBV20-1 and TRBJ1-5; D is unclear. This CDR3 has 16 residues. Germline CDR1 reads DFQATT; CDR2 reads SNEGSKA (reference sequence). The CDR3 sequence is CSDREAVTYSNQPQHL. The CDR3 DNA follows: TGCAGTGATAGAGAAGCAGTTACCTATAGCAATCAGCCCCAGCATCTT.

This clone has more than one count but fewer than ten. As DNA, the CDR3 is TGTGCCAGCAGCTTGGGGGACGAGCAGTACTTC. Its protein product is CASSLGDEQYF. The chain employs TRBV7-9 and TRBJ2-7; D is possibly TRBD1 or TRBD2 (5 bases each). Germline V gives CDR1 SEHNR, CDR2 FQNEAQ (reference sequence). The CDR3 is 11 residues long. Trimming took 3 bases from V and 5 from J, leaving 5 bases between them. Using reference TRBV7-9 and TRBJ2-7 for the parts outside the CDR3, the full variable domain is DTGVSQNPRHKITKRGQNVTFRCDPISEHNRLYWYRQTLGQGPEFLTYFQNEAQLEKSRLLSDRFSAERPKGSFSTLEIQRTEQGDSAMYLCASSLGDEQYFGPGTRLTVT.

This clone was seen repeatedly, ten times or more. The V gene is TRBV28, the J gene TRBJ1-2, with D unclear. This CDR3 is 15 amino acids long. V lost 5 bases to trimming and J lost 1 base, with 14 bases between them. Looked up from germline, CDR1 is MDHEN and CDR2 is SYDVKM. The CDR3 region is CASSHQVGNNYGYTF. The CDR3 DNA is TGTGCCAGCAGTCACCAAGTGGGGAATAACTATGGCTACACCTTC.

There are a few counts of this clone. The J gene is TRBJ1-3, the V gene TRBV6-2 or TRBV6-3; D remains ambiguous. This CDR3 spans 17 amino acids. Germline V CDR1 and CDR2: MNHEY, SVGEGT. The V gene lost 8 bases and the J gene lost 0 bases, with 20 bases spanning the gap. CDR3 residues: CASSRLRQVISGNTIYF. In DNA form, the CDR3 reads TGTGCCAGCTCCCGTCTAAGGCAGGTTATCTCTGGAAACACCATATATTTT.

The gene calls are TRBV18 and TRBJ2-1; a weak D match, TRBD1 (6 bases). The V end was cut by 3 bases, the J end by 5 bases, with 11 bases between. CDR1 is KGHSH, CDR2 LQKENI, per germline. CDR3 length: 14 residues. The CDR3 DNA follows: TGTGCCAGCTCACCTGGGGACAATAACAATGAGCAGTTCTTC. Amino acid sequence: CASSPGDNNNEQFF.

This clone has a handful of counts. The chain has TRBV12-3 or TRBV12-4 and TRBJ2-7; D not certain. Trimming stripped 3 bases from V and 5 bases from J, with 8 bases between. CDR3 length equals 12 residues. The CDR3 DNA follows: TGTGCCAGCAGTTTGAGGAAGGACGAGCAGTACTTC. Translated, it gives CASSLRKDEQYF.

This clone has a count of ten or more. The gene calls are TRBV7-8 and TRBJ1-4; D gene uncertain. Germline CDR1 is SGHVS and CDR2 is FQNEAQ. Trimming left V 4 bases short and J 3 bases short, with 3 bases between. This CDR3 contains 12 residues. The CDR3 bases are TGTGCCAGCAGCTGGCCTAATGAAAAACTGTTTTTT. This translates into CASSWPNEKLFF. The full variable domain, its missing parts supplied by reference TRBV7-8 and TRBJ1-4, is GAGVSQSPRYKVAKRGQDVALRCDPISGHVSLFWYQQALGQGPEFLTYFQNEAQLDKSGLPSDRFFAERPEGSVSTLKIQRTQQEDSAVYLCASSWPNEKLFFGSGTQLSVL.

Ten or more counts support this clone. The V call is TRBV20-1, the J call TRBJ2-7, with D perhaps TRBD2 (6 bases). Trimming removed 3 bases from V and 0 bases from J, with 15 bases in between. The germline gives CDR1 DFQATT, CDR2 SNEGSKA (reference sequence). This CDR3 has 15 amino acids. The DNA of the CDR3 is TGCAGTGCTAGTAGGGCGGGGACCTTCTCCTACGAGCAGTACTTC. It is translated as CSASRAGTFSYEQYF.

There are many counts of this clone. The CDR3 region has the DNA TGTGCCAGCAGCCCTCCGGGACTCCTGACATATGGCTACACCTTC. Protein product: CASSPPGLLTYGYTF. The V call is TRBV7-8, the J call TRBJ1-2; perhaps TRBD1 as D (5 bases). Germline CDR1 is SGHVS and CDR2 is FQNEAQ. V shed 5 bases and J shed 5 bases, with 18 bases lying between them. This CDR3 comprises 15 residues.

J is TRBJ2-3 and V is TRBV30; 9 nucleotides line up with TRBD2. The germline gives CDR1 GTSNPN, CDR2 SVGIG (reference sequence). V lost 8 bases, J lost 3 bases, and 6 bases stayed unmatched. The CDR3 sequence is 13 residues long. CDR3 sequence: CATRTSETDTQYF. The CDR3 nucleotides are TGTGCCACAAGGACTAGCGAGACAGATACGCAGTATTTT.

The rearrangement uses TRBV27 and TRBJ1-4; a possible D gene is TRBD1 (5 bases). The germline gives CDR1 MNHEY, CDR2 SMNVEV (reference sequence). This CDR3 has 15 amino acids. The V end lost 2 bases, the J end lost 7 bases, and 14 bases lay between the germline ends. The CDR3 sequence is CASSLGGAGGEKLFF. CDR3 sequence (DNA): TGTGCCAGCAGTTTAGGAGGGGCGGGTGGTGAAAAACTGTTTTTT.

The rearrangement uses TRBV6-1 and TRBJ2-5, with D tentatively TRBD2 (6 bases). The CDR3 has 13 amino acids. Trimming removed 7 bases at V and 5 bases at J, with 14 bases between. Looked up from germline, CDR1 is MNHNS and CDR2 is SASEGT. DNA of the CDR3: TGTGCCAGCATACGGGAGATAGCTGAGACCCAGTACTTC. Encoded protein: CASIREIAETQYF.

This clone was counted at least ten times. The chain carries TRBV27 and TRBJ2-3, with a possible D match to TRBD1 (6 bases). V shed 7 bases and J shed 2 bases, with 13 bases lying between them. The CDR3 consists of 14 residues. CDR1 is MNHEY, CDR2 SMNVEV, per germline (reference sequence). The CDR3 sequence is CASTLNRDTDTQYF. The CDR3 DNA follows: TGTGCCAGCACCCTTAACAGGGACACAGATACGCAGTATTTT.

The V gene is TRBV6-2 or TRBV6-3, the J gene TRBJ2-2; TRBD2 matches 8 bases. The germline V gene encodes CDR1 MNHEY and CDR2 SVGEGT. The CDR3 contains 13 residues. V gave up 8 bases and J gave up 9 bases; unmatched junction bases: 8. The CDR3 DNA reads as TGTGCCAGCCGAGGACTAGCCTCCTGGGAGCTGTTTTTT. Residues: CASRGLASWELFF.

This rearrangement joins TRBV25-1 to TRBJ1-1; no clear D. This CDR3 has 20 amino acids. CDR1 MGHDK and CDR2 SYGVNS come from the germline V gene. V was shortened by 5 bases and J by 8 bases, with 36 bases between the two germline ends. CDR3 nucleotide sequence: TGTGCCAGCAGTACTTACCGGCCACAAAGAGGAGGAAGCCTGATGGCGGAAGCTTTCTTT. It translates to CASSTYRPQRGGSLMAEAFF.